This TCR beta chain was recovered during a study of identifying expanded T cells in peripheral blood. Method: immunoSEQ multiplex PCR; TCRdb's copy keeps in-frame clones and lacks some. The repertoire consists of 81,000 or so clones, with 84% occurring once and the leading ten covering around 20%. The CDR3 spans 13 residues. V gave up 6 bases and J gave up 0 bases, with 9 bases separating them. The V gene's germline CDR1 is MDHEN and CDR2 SYDVKM. The sequencing input was blood. The rearrangement uses TRBV28 and TRBJ2-7; tentative D call: TRBD2 (6 bases). The TCR comes from a person aged 18 to 70 in good health. CDR3 sequence reads: CASRRGNSYEQYF. CDR3 nucleotide sequence: TGTGCCAGCAGACGGGGGAACTCCTACGAGCAGTACTTC.